This T cell receptor beta chain was identified in a study of vaccination effects on CD4 cells after COVID-19. Of note for this clone: What it binds is unknown.

Germline V gives CDR1 MNHNY, CDR2 SVGAGI (reference sequence). The CDR3 runs to 15 residues. V was pared by 7 bases and J by 2 bases, with 10 bases of the junction left unmatched. Clones were sequenced by immunoSEQ multiplex PCR, and TCRdb holds only the in-frame ones, with some missing. The sample has tens of thousands of clones; 65% to 85% are singletons. Antigen-specific CD4+ T cells expanded by the ViraFEST assay with viral peptide pools were then sequenced. When around 10 days of culture had elapsed, CD4+ T cells were isolated. All vaccine recipients tested negative for nucleocapsid antibodies and had never contracted SARS-CoV-2 infection.

Here the sequenced sample was CD4+ T cells from PBMCs cultured with HCoV-NL63 spike peptides, taken before COVID-19 vaccination. The sequence was obtained from a human donor who received a COVID-19 vaccine. The J gene is TRBJ1-2, the V gene TRBV6-6; the match to TRBD1 covers 7 bases. CDR3 nucleotides: TGTGCCAGCAATCGGCAGACAGGGAGAAACTATGGCTACACCTTC. It is translated as CASNRQTGRNYGYTF.